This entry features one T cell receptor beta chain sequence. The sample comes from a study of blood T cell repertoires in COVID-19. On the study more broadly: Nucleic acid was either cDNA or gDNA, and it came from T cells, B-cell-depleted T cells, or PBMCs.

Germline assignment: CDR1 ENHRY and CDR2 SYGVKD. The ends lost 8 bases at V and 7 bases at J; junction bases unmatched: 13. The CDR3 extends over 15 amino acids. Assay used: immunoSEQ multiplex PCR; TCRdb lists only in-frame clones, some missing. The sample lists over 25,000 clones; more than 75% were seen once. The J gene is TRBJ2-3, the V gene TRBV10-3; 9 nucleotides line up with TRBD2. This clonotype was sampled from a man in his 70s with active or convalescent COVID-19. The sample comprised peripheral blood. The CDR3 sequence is CAIQKGGGATNTQYF. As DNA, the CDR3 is TGTGCCATCCAAAAGGGCGGGGGGGCAACGAATACGCAGTATTTT.